This TCR beta chain was captured by sequencing in a study of T cell responses to AZD1222 COVID-19 vaccine. Study-level points and caveats: White British people made up most donors, females outnumbered males, and clonal diversity was possibly underestimated.

CDR3 size: 13 residues. Trimming cost V 6 bases and J 4 bases, with 10 bases left between them. CDR1 LGHNT and CDR2 FRNRAP come from the germline V gene. This clone was detected once. Its antigen is not known. Here immunoSEQ multiplex PCR was the method, and the copy in TCRdb shows in-frame clones only, minus some. Of about 130,000 clones in the sample, about 87% were seen once. The sample in question was peripheral blood, obtained on day 0 of AZD1222 vaccination. This clonotype originated in an adult in good health. V gene TRBV12-5 combines with J gene TRBJ1-5, with D tentatively TRBD1 (6 bases). CDR3 loop: CASGTTGNQPQHF. The DNA of the CDR3 is TGTGCTAGTGGCACCACAGGGAATCAGCCCCAGCATTTT.